Each of the 17 T cell receptor beta chains below was sequenced from the same sample in a study of T cell changes during pregnancy in multiple sclerosis. The assay was immunoSEQ multiplex PCR, and TCRdb's table has in-frame clones only and misses some. Among 130,000 or so clones listed, roughly 95% were seen once. The specimen comprised peripheral blood, sampled after pregnancy. These receptor sequences come from a female donor with multiple sclerosis, enrolled in a pregnancy study.

The V call is TRBV7-8, the J call TRBJ2-1; 9 bases align to TRBD2. With V trimmed by 1 base and J by 3 bases, 4 bases remained unmatched. Germline V gene data show CDR1 as SGHVS and CDR2 as FQNEAQ. The CDR3 runs to 16 residues. The CDR3 reads CASSLVGAGGYNEQFF. Here the CDR3 DNA reads TGTGCCAGCAGCTTAGTAGGAGCGGGAGGCTACAATGAGCAGTTCTTC.

The chain couples TRBV27 to TRBJ2-7, with TRBD2 matching over 7 bases. The germline CDR1 and CDR2 sequences are MNHEY and SMNVEV (reference sequence). J was trimmed by 6 bases and V by 4 bases; bases with no gene match: 9. The length of the CDR3 is 14 residues. CDR3 nucleotide sequence: TGTGCCAGCAGTTCCGGGGCGGGAGTATTCGAGCAGTACTTC. Its translation is CASSSGAGVFEQYF.

V gene TRBV28 combines with J gene TRBJ2-5; D possibly corresponds to TRBD1 (5 bases). The germline CDR1 and CDR2 sequences are MDHEN and SYDVKM. V was cut by 5 bases and J by 4 bases, with 14 bases left in between. The CDR3 contains 14 residues. In nucleotides, the CDR3 is TGTGCCAGCAGTGTAGGGGCTCTTGTAGAGACCCAGTACTTC. The encoded protein is CASSVGALVETQYF.

This chain joins TRBV7-9 and TRBJ2-2; TRBD1 aligns across 7 bases. The V gene end was trimmed by 5 bases and the J gene end by 3 bases; junction bases not matched to a gene: 9. Germline assignment: CDR1 SEHNR and CDR2 FQNEAQ (reference sequence). The CDR3 length is 16 residues. CDR3 coding DNA: TGTGCCAGCAGCCGACCTCCCACAGGGGACACCGGGGAGCTGTTTTTT. This codes for CASSRPPTGDTGELFF.

The chain has TRBV5-1 and TRBJ2-1; TRBD2 aligns across 14 bases. Trimming took 7 bases from V and 6 from J; bases not matched to a gene: 9. CDR1 is SGHRS, CDR2 YFSETQ, per germline. There are 16 residues in the CDR3. The DNA of the CDR3 is TGCGCCAGCGCCCGTACCGGGACTAGCGGGAGCAATGAGCAGTTCTTC. It codes for CASARTGTSGSNEQFF.

The chain joins TRBV28 to TRBJ1-3; weak D call: TRBD1 (6 bases). CDR3 length: 13 residues. With 5 bases removed from V and 8 bases from J, the gap between germline ends came to 13 bases. Per germline, CDR1 MDHEN and CDR2 SYDVKM. The DNA of the CDR3 is TGTGCCAGCAGTGTCGGGACACTAGACACCATATATTTT. Its translation is CASSVGTLDTIYF.

This chain joins TRBV5-4 and TRBJ2-7, with 8 bases lining up with TRBD1. The germline V gene encodes CDR1 SGHNT and CDR2 YYREEE (reference sequence). Trimming took 2 bases from V and 3 from J; bases not matched to a gene: 4. The CDR3 loop spans 14 amino acids. This chain's CDR3 is CASSFGTGSYEQYF. The CDR3 DNA reads TGTGCCAGCAGCTTTGGGACAGGAAGCTACGAGCAGTACTTC.

This chain connects TRBV2 to TRBJ1-3, with D unclear. From germline, CDR1 is SNHLY and CDR2 FYNNEI. Trimming left V 8 bases short and J 2 bases short, with 10 bases between. The CDR3 is made up of 13 amino acids. The CDR3 protein is CASRIGPGNTIYF. The CDR3 DNA sequence: TGTGCCAGCCGAATTGGGCCTGGAAACACCATATATTTT.

The chain is built from TRBV5-6 and TRBJ2-7, with 10 positions matching TRBD1. The germline V gene has CDR1 SGHDT and CDR2 YYEEEE. The CDR3 is 17 amino acids. J gave up 1 base and V 0 bases, and 7 bases lay outside the gene matches. CDR3 sequence: CASSLALGTGASYEQYF. The CDR3 DNA sequence: TGTGCCAGCAGCTTGGCCTTGGGGACAGGGGCGTCCTACGAGCAGTACTTC.

The chain couples TRBV5-1 to TRBJ2-7; possibly TRBD1 for D (5 bases). V lost 4 bases and J lost 6, with 14 bases in between. Germline loops: CDR1 SGHRS, CDR2 YFSETQ. The CDR3 spans 13 residues. The CDR3 here is CASSGATITEQYF. The CDR3 DNA reads as TGCGCCAGCAGCGGGGCAACTATTACCGAGCAGTACTTC.

The chain couples TRBV7-6 to TRBJ1-1; D gene uncertain. Trimming left V 0 bases short and J 4 bases short, with 6 bases between. Looked up from germline, CDR1 is SGHVS and CDR2 is FNYEAQ. This CDR3 region has 13 residues. CDR3 in amino acids: CASSLAPSTEAFF. In nucleotides, the CDR3 is TGTGCCAGCAGCTTAGCTCCCAGCACTGAAGCTTTCTTT.

The rearrangement joins TRBV7-9 to TRBJ2-2, with D possibly matching TRBD2 (6 bases). The CDR3 has 15 residues. Germline CDR1 SEHNR, CDR2 FQNEAQ (reference sequence). V lost 5 bases, J lost 7 bases, and 17 bases lay in between. CDR3 loop: CASSLLGPGGGELFF. The DNA for the CDR3 is TGTGCCAGCAGCCTGCTAGGTCCCGGGGGCGGGGAGCTGTTTTTT.

The genes are TRBV6-5 and TRBJ2-7; D call uncertain. The V and J ends lost 5 bases and 2 bases respectively, with 13 bases between them. CDR1 MNHEY and CDR2 SVGAGI come from the germline V gene. CDR3 length: 14 amino acids. In DNA form, the CDR3 reads TGTGCCAGCAGTCGACCGACTCCACCCTACGAGCAGTACTTC. This codes for CASSRPTPPYEQYF.

The chain recombines TRBV12-5 with TRBJ1-1; maybe TRBD1 (6 bases). CDR1 is LGHNT, CDR2 FRNRAP, per germline. Trimming left V 6 bases short and J 4 bases short, with 21 bases between. The CDR3 is 16 residues long. The CDR3: CASGHGGGGLGTEAFF. The CDR3 DNA follows: TGTGCTAGTGGGCACGGGGGCGGGGGTCTGGGCACTGAAGCTTTCTTT.

The chain combines TRBV11-2 with TRBJ2-7; tentative D call: TRBD2 (6 bases). The germline V gene has CDR1 SGHAT and CDR2 FQNNGV. Trimming took 5 bases from V and 0 from J, leaving 14 bases between them. The CDR3 sequence is 15 residues long. The CDR3 bases are TGTGCCAGCAGCGTCTCTAGCGTACTCTCCTACGAGCAGTACTTC. It yields the protein CASSVSSVLSYEQYF. Full variable domain (remainder filled in from reference TRBV11-2 and TRBJ2-7): EAGVAQSPRYKIIEKRQSVAFWCNPISGHATLYWYQQILGQGPKLLIQFQNNGVVDDSQLPKDRFSAERLKGVDSTLKIQPAKLEDSAVYLCASSVSSVLSYEQYFGPGTRLTVT.

This chain connects TRBV7-9 to TRBJ2-1, with 10 bases that match TRBD2. The germline V gene has CDR1 SEHNR and CDR2 FQNEAQ (reference sequence). Trimming cost V 1 base and J 7 bases; bases outside gene matches: 7. The CDR3 is 16 residues long. CDR3 in DNA: TGTGCCAGCAGCTTAGAAAGCCGGACTAGCGGTAATGAGCAGTTCTTC. Encoded protein: CASSLESRTSGNEQFF.

CDR3 coding DNA: TGTGCCAGCAGCTGGGAGATTCTAACCTACGAGCAGTACTTC. Translating gives CASSWEILTYEQYF. This chain links TRBV5-8 with TRBJ2-7, with a weak D call TRBD2 (5 bases). CDR3 length: 14 residues. The V and J ends lost 3 bases and 2 bases respectively, with 12 bases between them. CDR1 is SGHTS and CDR2 is YDEGEE in the germline V gene.